These 5 T cell receptor beta chains originate from one sample sequenced in a study of T cell repertoires in cytomegalovirus infection. TCRdb redid the calling of the reads with MiXCR, one entry per CDR3 protein. The table has about 160,000 distinct CDR3 sequences, about a fifth seen once. Antigens for these TCRs are unknown. Here the sequenced sample was CD8+ T cells from cultured PBMCs, taken from culture after CMV antigen stimulation. The receptors here all came from a human donor in good health (CMV status not recorded). Some clones in this sample may be carry-over from other donors' samples.

V gene TRBV7-8 combines with J gene TRBJ1-5, with no clear D. The germline V and J ends were trimmed by 5 bases and 0 bases, with 5 bases remaining between them. From germline, CDR1 is SGHVS and CDR2 FQNEAQ. The CDR3 consists of 13 residues. The CDR3 region is CASSAHSNQPQHF. In nucleotides, the CDR3 is TGTGCCAGCAGCGCCCATAGCAATCAGCCCCAGCATTTT. Based on the CDR3 plus reference TRBV7-8 and TRBJ1-5, the full variable domain is GAGVSQSPRYKVAKRGQDVALRCDPISGHVSLFWYQQALGQGPEFLTYFQNEAQLDKSGLPSDRFFAERPEGSVSTLKIQRTQQEDSAVYLCASSAHSNQPQHFGDGTRLSIL.

CDR3 region: CASSPFRDASTPLHF. The CDR3 DNA sequence: TGCGCCAGCAGCCCATTTCGCGACGCCTCAACACCCCTCCACTTT. V gene TRBV4-3 combines with J gene TRBJ1-6; the D is unclear. The CDR3 has 15 amino acids. In germline, CDR1 is LGHNA, CDR2 YSLEER. V was trimmed by 4 bases and J by 11 bases, leaving 18 bases between them.

This clonotype was observed a few times. This chain links TRBV7-9 with TRBJ2-7; TRBD2 agrees at 8 bases. The V gene's germline CDR1 is SEHNR and CDR2 FQNEAQ (reference sequence). V was pared by 1 base and J by 7 bases, with 9 bases of the junction left unmatched. The CDR3 runs 15 residues. The CDR3 DNA reads as TGTGCCAGCAGCTTAGAGCGGGGGATTTACGTAGAGCAGTACTTC. Its protein product is CASSLERGIYVEQYF.

The chain has TRBV7-9 and TRBJ2-5; TRBD1 agrees at 9 bases. V was pared by 8 bases and J by 2 bases, with 6 bases of the junction left unmatched. The CDR3 is made up of 14 amino acids. The germline CDR1 and CDR2 sequences are SEHNR and FQNEAQ (reference sequence). CDR3 nucleotides: TGTGCCAGCTCCCAAGACAGGGGGCAAGAGACCCAGTACTTC. Protein product: CASSQDRGQETQYF.

This clonotype was seen ten or more times. V usage is TRBV15 and J usage is TRBJ1-1; no clear D. The V gene lost 0 bases and the J gene lost 0 bases, with 8 bases spanning the gap. CDR3 length equals 15 residues. Germline V gene data show CDR1 as LNHNV and CDR2 as YYDKDF (reference sequence). The CDR3, as DNA: TGTGCCACCAGCAGAGATAGAGGTCTGAACACTGAAGCTTTCTTT. Its translation: CATSRDRGLNTEAFF.